What follows are 17 T cell receptor beta chains derived from one specimen sequenced in a study of regulatory T cells in long-lasting Graves disease. Time point given: newly diagnosed GD, antithyroid drugs for less than 3 months. Preparation of the TCR library used RNA extracted from PBMCs. In building TCR beta libraries, iRepertoire HTBI primers were used together with Arm-PCR of CDR3 regions. TCRdb itself ran the multiplex PCR reads through MiXCR, one entry per CDR3 protein. The data hold fewer than 650,000 distinct CDR3 sequences, with 16% observed a single time. This sample also appeared in a second study, on T cells in Graves' hyperthyroidism and ophthalmopathy.

This specimen was peripheral blood mononuclear cells (PBMCs), taken at new diagnosis, from a patient treated with antithyroid drugs. The receptors stem from a man aged 18 to 29 with Graves disease.

This clonotype has a count of ten or more. The rearrangement joins TRBV12-3 or TRBV12-4 to TRBJ2-3; the match to TRBD1 covers 9 bases. With 6 bases clipped from V and 3 bases from J, the junction kept 7 bases outside the gene matches. The CDR3 has 15 residues. CDR3 sequence: CASRTSGQGTDTQYF. For the CDR3, the DNA is TGTGCCAGCAGAACGAGTGGACAGGGGACAGATACGCAGTATTTT.

The chain uses TRBV4-1 and TRBJ2-5; 15 bases match TRBD2. Germline values: CDR1 MGHRA, CDR2 YSYEKL. The CDR3 totals 17 residues. Trimming cost V 3 bases and J 4 bases; bases outside gene matches: 6. CDR3 nucleotide sequence: TGCGCCAGCAGCCAGTCGGGACTAGCGGGAGGAGGAGAGACCCAGTACTTC. This gives the protein CASSQSGLAGGGETQYF.

The V call is TRBV5-1, the J call TRBJ2-7; TRBD2 agrees at 7 bases. In germline, CDR1 is SGHRS, CDR2 YFSETQ. J gave up 5 bases and V 4 bases, and 6 bases lay outside the gene matches. This CDR3 has 13 amino acids. The CDR3 sequence is CASSPRGVNEQYF. The CDR3 DNA reads as TGCGCCAGCAGCCCCCGGGGGGTAAACGAGCAGTACTTC. Full variable domain (rest looked up from reference TRBV5-1 and TRBJ2-7): KAGVTQTPRYLIKTRGQQVTLSCSPISGHRSVSWYQQTPGQGLQFLFEYFSETQRNKGNFPGRFSGRQFSNSRSEMNVSTLELGDSALYLCASSPRGVNEQYFGPGTRLTVT.

V is TRBV4-1 and J is TRBJ2-7, with 11 bases matching TRBD2. This CDR3 has 17 amino acids. Per germline, CDR1 MGHRA and CDR2 YSYEKL. Trimming at V came to 1 base and at J to 3 bases, leaving 8 bases not matched to a gene. CDR3 sequence: CASSQVRASGRFYEQYF. The CDR3 nucleotides read TGCGCCAGCAGCCAAGTTAGGGCTAGCGGGAGGTTCTACGAGCAGTACTTC.

This clonotype occurred many times. This sequence joins TRBV7-3 and TRBJ2-1; D is possibly TRBD1 (6 bases). The germline CDR1 and CDR2 sequences are SGHTA and FQGTGA. The CDR3 spans 15 residues. V was clipped by 2 bases and J by 4 bases, with 12 bases between them. The DNA of the CDR3 is TGTGCCAGCAGCTTAGAGGCACAGGGATACAATGAGCAGTTCTTC. Its protein product is CASSLEAQGYNEQFF.

On this clonotype: A single base separates this from a much larger clone, so it may be a read error. V gene TRBV11-1 combines with J gene TRBJ2-7; unclear D gene. The CDR3 consists of 12 residues. Germline CDR1 and CDR2: SGHAT and FQDESV (reference sequence). The CDR3 spells CARSLDGSEQYF. The CDR3 DNA reads TGTGCCAGAAGCTTAGATGGGTCCGAGCAGTACTTC.

This clonotype has at least ten counts. The rearrangement uses TRBV28 and TRBJ2-4; D possibly matches TRBD1 or TRBD2 (5 bases each). The CDR3 extends over 17 amino acids. CDR1 and CDR2 (germline): MDHEN, SYDVKM. Deletions cut 5 bases from V and 3 bases from J, with 20 bases between. The CDR3 nucleotides read TGTGCCAGCAGTCCGGGGCCTACAACAAGGGTCAAAAACATTCAGTACTTC. Protein product: CASSPGPTTRVKNIQYF. Looking up the rest from reference TRBV28 and TRBJ2-4 gives the full variable domain: DVKVTQSSRYLVKRTGEKVFLECVQDMDHENMFWYRQDPGLGLRLIYFSYDVKMKEKGDIPEGYSVSREKKERFSLILESASTNQTSMYLCASSPGPTTRVKNIQYFGAGTRLSVL.

This clonotype was counted only a few times. The V gene is TRBV4-1, the J gene TRBJ2-3; a weak D match, TRBD1 (6 bases). The germline CDR1 and CDR2 sequences are MGHRA and YSYEKL. This CDR3 is built from 15 residues. The V end was cut by 4 bases, the J end by 3 bases, with 14 bases between. CDR3 sequence: CASSPGPGETDTQYF. The CDR3 coding sequence is TGCGCCAGCAGCCCAGGGCCAGGGGAAACAGATACGCAGTATTTT.

This chain uses TRBV4-1 with TRBJ1-2, with no clear D. The CDR3 consists of 15 residues. Trimming cost V 0 bases and J 0 bases, with 8 bases left between them. Germline V lookup: CDR1 MGHRA, CDR2 YSYEKL. CDR3 amino acids: CASSQEVTTNYGYTF. CDR3 DNA: TGCGCCAGCAGCCAAGAAGTCACCACTAACTATGGCTACACCTTC.

This clonotype was found many times. This rearrangement joins TRBV18 to TRBJ2-7; D might be TRBD2 (6 bases). The CDR3 runs to 14 residues. Between the trimmed V and J ends, which lost 3 bases and 2 bases, there was a span of 11 bases. CDR1 KGHSH and CDR2 LQKENI come from the germline V gene. The CDR3 sequence is CASSPWEVAYEQYF. CDR3 sequence (DNA): TGTGCCAGCTCACCGTGGGAGGTTGCCTACGAGCAGTACTTC.

This clonotype was observed many times. The CDR3 here is CASSLTNWWDRENTEAFF. The CDR3 DNA follows: TGCGCCAGCAGCCTTACCAATTGGTGGGACAGGGAGAACACTGAAGCTTTCTTT. This chain links TRBV5-1 with TRBJ1-1; 9 nucleotides agree with TRBD1. The CDR3 contains 18 residues. The V segment lost 4 bases and the J segment 1 base; nucleotides outside the gene matches: 14. CDR1 and CDR2 (germline): SGHRS, YFSETQ. Full variable domain (rest looked up from reference TRBV5-1 and TRBJ1-1): KAGVTQTPRYLIKTRGQQVTLSCSPISGHRSVSWYQQTPGQGLQFLFEYFSETQRNKGNFPGRFSGRQFSNSRSEMNVSTLELGDSALYLCASSLTNWWDRENTEAFFGQGTRLTVV.

This clonotype was seen a single time. The chain has TRBV30 and TRBJ2-5; D uncertain. Germline V gene sequence: CDR1 GTSNPN, CDR2 SVGIG (reference sequence). CDR3 size: 12 residues. The ends were cut back, 0 bases at V and 8 bases at J, with 10 bases in the middle. In DNA, the CDR3 is TGTGCCTGGAGTGTTGGGCGTCTTACCCAGTACTTC. This gives the protein CAWSVGRLTQYF. The whole variable domain, remainder taken from reference TRBV30 and TRBJ2-5, is SQTIHQWPATLVQPVGSPLSLECTVEGTSNPNLYWYRQAAGRGLQLLFYSVGIGQISSEVPQNLSASRPQDRQFILSSKKLLLSDSGFYLCAWSVGRLTQYFGPGTRLLVL.

This clonotype was observed a handful of times. V gene TRBV28 combines with J gene TRBJ2-7; D may be TRBD1 or TRBD2 (5 bases each). Trimming took 6 bases from V and 3 from J, leaving 12 bases between them. The CDR3 is 13 amino acids. Germline V gives CDR1 MDHEN, CDR2 SYDVKM. The CDR3: CASRPGTYYEQYF. CDR3 coding DNA: TGTGCCAGCAGACCTGGGACCTACTACGAGCAGTACTTC.

This clonotype was detected ten times or more. The V call is TRBV11-2, the J call TRBJ1-2; TRBD1 aligns across 7 bases. The V segment lost 6 bases and the J segment 8 bases; nucleotides outside the gene matches: 18. The germline V gene encodes CDR1 SGHAT and CDR2 FQNNGV. The CDR3 spans 16 residues. The CDR3 loop is CASRPPGQAVQGGYTF. The CDR3 nucleotides are TGTGCCAGCAGACCCCCTGGACAGGCCGTCCAGGGGGGCTACACCTTC.

The gene calls are TRBV28 and TRBJ2-2; 7 bases are shared with TRBD1. The CDR3 spans 16 residues. Germline V gene data show CDR1 as MDHEN and CDR2 as SYDVKM. Trimming at V came to 2 bases and at J to 7 bases, leaving 10 bases not matched to a gene. The CDR3 sequence is CASSLVRQGASGELFF. CDR3 nucleotide sequence: TGTGCCAGCAGTTTAGTGAGACAGGGCGCGAGCGGGGAGCTGTTTTTT.

The genes are TRBV4-2 and TRBJ1-2, with D tentatively TRBD1 (5 bases). The CDR3 runs to 15 residues. V gave up 0 bases and J gave up 4 bases, with 12 bases separating them. Germline CDR1 is LGHNA and CDR2 is YNFKEQ. The CDR3 is CASSQEEGRGYGYTF. The CDR3 DNA reads TGTGCCAGCAGCCAAGAGGAGGGACGGGGCTATGGCTACACCTTC.

This clonotype has just a few counts. The chain carries TRBV28 and TRBJ1-6, with a weak D call TRBD1 (5 bases). The germline V and J ends were trimmed by 6 bases and 3 bases, with 27 bases remaining between them. The germline gives CDR1 MDHEN, CDR2 SYDVKM. The CDR3 contains 20 residues. The CDR3 reads CASSQIMISRVQGYNSPLHF. The DNA of the CDR3 is TGTGCCAGCAGCCAAATAATGATCTCCCGGGTCCAGGGCTATAATTCACCCCTCCACTTT.